Below are 18 T cell receptor beta chains sequenced from a single sample in a study of T cell repertoires in cytomegalovirus infection. TCRdb passed the reads through MiXCR, listing each CDR3 protein once. This sample carries approximately 470,000 distinct CDR3 sequences, under 45% of them seen once, and the ten largest clones take 43%. Which antigens these TCRs recognize remains unknown. The specimen comprised cultured PBMCs, sampled from culture after CMV antigen stimulation. These receptors all stem from a human donor in good health (CMV status not recorded). Some clones in this sample may be carry-over from other donors' samples.

The rearrangement links TRBV4-1 to TRBJ2-1; 8 bases align to TRBD2. V lost 4 bases, J lost 5 bases, and 13 bases stayed unmatched. There are 17 residues in the CDR3. Germline V gene sequence: CDR1 MGHRA, CDR2 YSYEKL. The CDR3: CASSPFWREDRDNEQFF. The CDR3 nucleotides read TGCGCCAGCAGCCCCTTTTGGCGGGAGGATCGGGACAATGAGCAGTTCTTC.

The V call is TRBV6-1, the J call TRBJ2-3, with 10 bases fitting TRBD2. The CDR3 consists of 16 residues. Germline assignment: CDR1 MNHNS and CDR2 SASEGT. V was pared by 5 bases and J by 2 bases, with 7 bases of the junction left unmatched. This chain's CDR3 is CASSPVSGRSTDTQYF. As DNA, the CDR3 is TGTGCCAGCAGTCCGGTTAGCGGGAGGTCCACAGATACGCAGTATTTT.

This clonotype was seen ten or more times. The chain joins TRBV7-8 to TRBJ2-1; TRBD2 agrees at 14 bases. Germline V CDR1 and CDR2: SGHVS, FQNEAQ. This CDR3 comprises 18 residues. V shed 0 bases and J 4 bases; nucleotides not matched to a gene: 5. CDR3 coding DNA: TGTGCCAGCAGCTTAGCATTTGGACTAGCGGGAGGTTACAATGAGCAGTTCTTC. Translated: CASSLAFGLAGGYNEQFF.

The chain combines TRBV19 with TRBJ2-7, with 8 bases lining up with TRBD2. The germline V gene has CDR1 LNHDA and CDR2 SQIVND (reference sequence). Losses at the gene ends were 6 bases for V and 6 bases for J; bases not matched to a gene: 10. This CDR3 region has 14 residues. The CDR3 loop is CASRQAGATAEQYF. Here the CDR3 DNA reads TGTGCCAGTAGACAAGCGGGAGCGACGGCCGAGCAGTACTTC. Full variable domain (missing parts from reference TRBV19 and TRBJ2-7): DGGITQSPKYLFRKEGQNVTLSCEQNLNHDAMYWYRQDPGQGLRLIYYSQIVNDFQKGDIAEGYSVSREKKESFPLTVTSAQKNPTAFYLCASRQAGATAEQYFGPGTRLTVT.

V and J are TRBV12-3 or TRBV12-4 and TRBJ1-6; maybe TRBD1 (5 bases). Trimming removed 1 base from V and 8 bases from J, with 12 bases in between. The CDR3 spans 15 residues. The CDR3 loop reads CASSLGGDGHSPLHF. The CDR3 nucleotides are TGTGCCAGCAGTTTAGGGGGGGACGGGCATTCACCCCTCCACTTT.

This clonotype was counted only a few times. This chain links TRBV12-3 or TRBV12-4 with TRBJ1-4, with a weak D call TRBD1 (5 bases). The ends were cut back, 5 bases at V and 8 bases at J, with 12 bases in the middle. The CDR3 is 13 residues long. The CDR3 protein is CASSLRVDEKLFF. The CDR3 nucleotides read TGTGCCAGCAGTCTCAGGGTGGACGAAAAACTGTTTTTT.

The chain is built from TRBV20-1 and TRBJ2-5, with TRBD1 identical over 7 bases. The ends lost 4 bases at V and 5 bases at J; junction bases unmatched: 7. Germline CDR1 DFQATT, CDR2 SNEGSKA (reference sequence). This CDR3 comprises 13 residues. The CDR3 loop reads CSATSTGQETQYF. Written as DNA, the CDR3 is TGCAGTGCTACGTCGACAGGGCAGGAGACCCAGTACTTC.

In its sample, this clonotype was seen a few times. V and J are TRBV11-2 and TRBJ2-1; 9 nucleotides align to TRBD1. Looked up from germline, CDR1 is SGHAT and CDR2 is FQNNGV. The trim removed 3 bases at V and 7 bases at J, leaving 7 bases unmatched. The CDR3 totals 15 residues. The CDR3 sequence: CASSFKDRGENEQFF. In DNA, the CDR3 is TGTGCCAGCAGCTTCAAGGACAGGGGAGAGAATGAGCAGTTCTTC.

The CDR3 loop reads CASSPRVGGAGELFF. CDR3 sequence (DNA): TGCGCCAGCAGCCCCCGAGTGGGAGGGGCCGGGGAGCTGTTTTTT. V gene TRBV5-1 combines with J gene TRBJ2-2, with TRBD2 matching over 7 bases. The length of the CDR3 is 15 residues. V was pared by 4 bases and J by 6 bases, with 9 bases of the junction left unmatched. The V gene's germline CDR1 is SGHRS and CDR2 YFSETQ.

The rearrangement links TRBV7-2 to TRBJ2-3; D is undetermined. Germline V CDR1 and CDR2: SGHTA, FQGNSA. CDR3 length equals 19 residues. Trimming stripped 3 bases from V and 6 bases from J, with 28 bases between. The CDR3 region has the DNA TGTGCCAGCAGCTTCCCCCTCGGATTTAGAGCGCGTCCAGATGATACGCAGTATTTT. Encoded protein: CASSFPLGFRARPDDTQYF.

This clonotype was observed a few times. The genes are TRBV5-1 and TRBJ1-1, with D unclear. The CDR3 runs to 14 residues. Trimming removed 0 bases at V and 1 base at J, with 7 bases between. Germline assignment: CDR1 SGHRS and CDR2 YFSETQ. This chain's CDR3 is CASSLGHKNTEAFF. Written as DNA, the CDR3 is TGCGCCAGCAGCTTGGGACACAAGAACACTGAAGCTTTCTTT.

The chain couples TRBV2 to TRBJ1-1; TRBD1 aligns across 7 bases. Germline CDR1 and CDR2: SNHLY and FYNNEI. CDR3 size: 12 residues. V lost 6 bases, J lost 10 bases, and 8 bases stayed unmatched. Written as DNA, the CDR3 is TGTGCCAGCAGCGCTCGACAGGGTGTAGCTTTCTTT. Amino acid sequence: CASSARQGVAFF.

The genes are TRBV7-2 and TRBJ2-2; D might be TRBD1 (5 bases). Trimming removed 5 bases from V and 6 bases from J, with 19 bases in between. This CDR3 comprises 16 residues. Germline CDR1 reads SGHTA; CDR2 reads FQGNSA. The DNA of the CDR3 is TGTGCCAGCAGCCTTGACCAGGACACCTATGCCGGGGAGCTGTTTTTT. Protein sequence: CASSLDQDTYAGELFF.

V usage is TRBV7-8 and J usage is TRBJ2-1; D is perhaps TRBD1 (5 bases). Looked up from germline, CDR1 is SGHVS and CDR2 is FQNEAQ. V lost 4 bases to trimming and J lost 6 bases, with 10 bases between them. The CDR3 extends over 13 amino acids. This CDR3 reads CASSSYRSNEQFF. The CDR3 DNA reads as TGTGCCAGCAGCTCGTACAGGAGCAATGAGCAGTTCTTC.

This clonotype occurred many times. The CDR3 coding sequence is TGTGCCAGCAGGGGTTGGGGGAACGAATACAATGAGCAGTTCTTC. Translated, it gives CASRGWGNEYNEQFF. The chain is built from TRBV7-2 and TRBJ2-1; D possibly uses TRBD1 or TRBD2 (5 bases each). CDR1 SGHTA and CDR2 FQGNSA come from the germline V gene. Trimming shortened V by 6 bases and J by 4 bases, and 16 bases separated the two germline ends. The CDR3 length is 15 residues.

CDR3: CASSLNPGLASDTQYF. In DNA, the CDR3 is TGTGCCAGCAGCTTAAATCCGGGACTAGCCTCAGATACGCAGTATTTT. The gene calls are TRBV7-6 and TRBJ2-3; 9 bases are a match to TRBD2. CDR1 is SGHVS and CDR2 is FNYEAQ in the germline V gene. Unmatched junction bases numbered 7, after V lost 2 bases and J lost 4 bases. The CDR3 covers 16 residues.

The chain recombines TRBV19 with TRBJ1-4, with D uncertain. V lost 6 bases and J lost 0, with 11 bases in between. Germline V gene data show CDR1 as LNHDA and CDR2 as SQIVND (reference sequence). The CDR3 extends over 15 amino acids. The DNA for the CDR3 is TGTGCCAGTAGAACGATACTCGCAACTAATGAAAAACTGTTTTTT. Protein sequence: CASRTILATNEKLFF.

The V call is TRBV7-6, the J call TRBJ1-1; 9 nucleotides line up with TRBD1. CDR1 and CDR2 (germline): SGHVS, FNYEAQ. The CDR3 is made up of 13 amino acids. With 5 bases clipped from V and 4 bases from J, the junction kept 2 bases outside the gene matches. The CDR3 DNA follows: TGTGCCAGCAGCGTACAGGGGGCCACTGAAGCTTTCTTT. Translation: CASSVQGATEAFF.